The present T cell receptor beta chain was sequenced within a study of T-cell reconstitution after alpha-beta-depleted transplantation in children. Germline V gives CDR1 SGHTA, CDR2 FQGTGA. The CDR3 runs to 13 residues. V was cut by 6 bases and J by 1 base, with 9 bases left in between. This clonotype was detected a few times. Its cognate antigen is unknown. A much larger clone sits a single nucleotide away, making a read error possible. As it was prepared, the TCRbeta library received unique molecular identifiers. In TCRdb, the PCR reads were re-called with MiXCR into one record per CDR3 protein. The table shows about 440,000 distinct CDR3 sequences, with roughly 44% occurring only once. General study points: Among T cells one year after transplant, newly produced cells accounted for most counts and diversity. The study reportedly traced alpha-beta T cells about two months after transplant to several hundred expanded graft clones. There were some patients whose high TCRbeta diversity at day 60 came from surviving recipient T cells and thymic progenitors.

The chain carries TRBV7-3 and TRBJ1-1; a possible D gene is TRBD1 (5 bases). The starting material was PBMCs, obtained before TCRalphabeta/CD19-depleted stem cell transplant. The origin of this receptor is a girl aged 2 to 9 with aplastic anemia, due to receive a stem cell transplant. CDR3 loop: CASSNGGNTEAFF. CDR3 bases: TGTGCCAGCAGTAACGGGGGGAACACTGAAGCTTTCTTT.